The present T cell receptor beta chain was sequenced within a study of identical twins. Donors were all healthy Caucasians. The V end was cut by 5 bases, the J end by 7 bases, with 15 bases between. The CDR3 spans 14 residues. CDR1 and CDR2 from the germline V gene are SSHAT and FNYEAQ (reference sequence). This clonotype appeared a few times. A universal primer binding site was introduced by template switching. The final cDNA contained unique molecular identifiers. MiXCR, run by TCRdb on the 5' RACE reads, gives a single entry per CDR3 protein. The data show roughly 1.6 million distinct CDR3 sequences, with about 30% seen just once and approximately 0.29% held by the top ten.

The sequence came from a newborn girl in good health. This chain connects TRBV7-7 to TRBJ2-1, with a possible D match to TRBD1 (5 bases). Source material: cord blood. The CDR3 spells CASSPTDTSNEQFF. In DNA form, the CDR3 reads TGTGCCAGCAGCCCAACGGACACGTCAAATGAGCAGTTCTTC.